The 9 T cell receptor beta chains reported below all come from one sample, sequenced in a study of cytomegalovirus exposure and HLA in healthy donors. The primer mix had 60 Vbeta and 13 Jbeta primers. Some clones are missing from TCRdb's copy, which holds only in-frame ones; the method was immunoSEQ multiplex PCR. The sample shows fewer than 200,000 clones, around 79% of them seen only once. Sequenced: PBMCs. These TCRs come from a man between 40 and 49 years old in good health and CMV-seronegative.

V gene TRBV7-9 combines with J gene TRBJ2-1; 8 bases line up with TRBD1. The CDR3 contains 15 residues. From germline, CDR1 is SEHNR and CDR2 FQNEAQ (reference sequence). J lost 0 bases, V lost 5 bases, and 3 bases had no gene match. CDR3 coding DNA: TGTGCCAGCAGCAGGGACAGGAGCTCCTACAATGAGCAGTTCTTC. It yields the protein CASSRDRSSYNEQFF.

This chain links TRBV7-9 with TRBJ2-1; 10 nucleotides line up with TRBD1. Germline trimming cut 7 bases from V and 0 bases from J; bases unmatched to any gene: 6. CDR3 length: 16 residues. Germline V gene lookup returns CDR1 SEHNR and CDR2 FQNEAQ (reference sequence). CDR3 sequence (DNA): TGTGCCAGCAAGACAGGGGGCCCGAGCTCCTACAATGAGCAGTTCTTC. Amino acid sequence: CASKTGGPSSYNEQFF.

The V call is TRBV2, the J call TRBJ1-3; 7 bases fit TRBD1. V lost 6 bases to trimming and J lost 4 bases; unmatched junction nucleotides: 12. Germline V CDR1 and CDR2: SNHLY, FYNNEI. The CDR3 is 16 amino acids. The CDR3 nucleotides are TGTGCCAGCAGACCCGCTCTCGACAGGGAAGGAAACACCATATATTTT. The encoded protein is CASRPALDREGNTIYF. Full variable domain (rest looked up from reference TRBV2 and TRBJ1-3): EPEVTQTPSHQVTQMGQEVILRCVPISNHLYFYWYRQILGQKVEFLVSFYNNEISEKSEIFDDQFSVERPDGSNFTLKIRSTKLEDSAMYFCASRPALDREGNTIYFGEGSWLTVV.

J is TRBJ2-2 and V is TRBV5-4, with TRBD2 matching over 8 bases. Looked up from germline, CDR1 is SGHNT and CDR2 is YYREEE (reference sequence). This CDR3 is built from 16 residues. J was trimmed by 0 bases and V by 4 bases; bases with no gene match: 5. In nucleotides, the CDR3 is TGTGCCAGCAGCACCCCGACTAGCGCGAACACCGGGGAGCTGTTTTTT. It translates to CASSTPTSANTGELFF. Based on the CDR3 plus reference TRBV5-4 and TRBJ2-2, the full variable domain is ETGVTQSPTHLIKTRGQQVTLRCSSQSGHNTVSWYQQALGQGPQFIFQYYREEENGRGNFPPRFSGLQFPNYSSELNVNALELDDSALYLCASSTPTSANTGELFFGEGSRLTVL.

The chain uses TRBV6-6 and TRBJ2-2; TRBD1 matches 9 bases. The V gene's germline CDR1 is MNHNY and CDR2 SVGAGI (reference sequence). The trim removed 7 bases at V and 5 bases at J, leaving 5 bases unmatched. The CDR3 runs 14 residues. In DNA form, the CDR3 reads TGTGCCAGCAAACAGGGGGCGAGGACCGGGGAGCTGTTTTTT. Translated: CASKQGARTGELFF.

The chain joins TRBV7-8 to TRBJ2-7; unclear D gene. Germline loops: CDR1 SGHVS, CDR2 FQNEAQ. The CDR3 length is 12 residues. V gave up 3 bases and J gave up 6 bases, with 9 bases separating them. CDR3 sequence reads: CASSFPNSEQYF. For the CDR3, the DNA is TGTGCCAGCAGCTTCCCAAATTCCGAGCAGTACTTC.

This clone was seen once. This rearrangement joins TRBV5-6 to TRBJ2-7, with a tentative D call TRBD2 (6 bases). The CDR3 has 13 amino acids. Looked up from germline, CDR1 is SGHDT and CDR2 is YYEEEE. Trimming stripped 1 base from V and 5 bases from J, with 10 bases between. For the CDR3, the DNA is TGTGCCAGCAGCTTGAAAGGGGAGGACGAGCAGTACTTC. It is translated as CASSLKGEDEQYF.

Written as DNA, the CDR3 is TGTGCCAGCGGGGATTGGAGAGGGTCGGGCAATCAGCCCCAGCATTTT. Protein: CASGDWRGSGNQPQHF. The rearrangement uses TRBV27 and TRBJ1-5, with D uncertain. Germline V gives CDR1 MNHEY, CDR2 SMNVEV (reference sequence). The CDR3 loop spans 16 amino acids. V shed 8 bases and J shed 2 bases, with 19 bases lying between them.

J is TRBJ2-1 and V is TRBV6-6; tentatively, D is TRBD2 (7 bases). This CDR3 is built from 16 residues. V lost 7 bases and J lost 8, with 24 bases in between. Germline CDR1 and CDR2: MNHNY and SVGAGI (reference sequence). CDR3 nucleotides: TGTGCCAGCACCTCGCCCGGGGGGCGCCCCCCCTATGAGCAGTTCTTC. Its translation is CASTSPGGRPPYEQFF.